These 23 T cell receptor beta chains were sequenced from one sample in a study of T cell responses to AZD1222 COVID-19 vaccine. Method: immunoSEQ multiplex PCR; TCRdb's copy keeps in-frame clones and lacks some. The sample shows roughly 150,000 clones, 90% of them seen only once. Sequenced here: peripheral blood, sampled 28 days after the second AZD1222 dose. These receptors were taken from an adult who received the AZD1222 COVID-19 vaccine.

This rearrangement joins TRBV6-5 to TRBJ2-7, with 7 bases identical to TRBD1. This CDR3 is 15 amino acids long. Trimming removed 2 bases from V and 5 bases from J; junction bases left unmatched: 9. Germline CDR1 is MNHEY and CDR2 is SVGAGI. CDR3: CASSYTLDRWHEQYF. CDR3 nucleotide sequence: TGTGCCAGCAGTTACACCTTGGACAGGTGGCACGAGCAGTACTTC.

The chain recombines TRBV5-6 with TRBJ1-1; TRBD1 agrees at 7 bases. The CDR3 consists of 14 residues. The V and J ends lost 3 bases and 3 bases, in that order; junction bases with no gene match: 5. CDR1 and CDR2 from the germline V gene are SGHDT and YYEEEE. The DNA of the CDR3 is TGTGCCAGCAGCTATAACAGGGGAGACACTGAAGCTTTCTTT. Its protein is CASSYNRGDTEAFF.

The chain employs TRBV18 and TRBJ1-5; D is possibly TRBD1 (6 bases). The V end lost 5 bases, the J end lost 4 bases, and 15 bases lay between the germline ends. The germline V gene has CDR1 KGHSH and CDR2 LQKENI. The CDR3 is made up of 15 amino acids. The CDR3 reads CASSATGGANQPQHF. As DNA, the CDR3 is TGTGCCAGCTCAGCAACCGGGGGGGCTAATCAGCCCCAGCATTTT.

V is TRBV23-1 and J is TRBJ1-1; D is undetermined. TRBV23-1 is treated as an ORF (open reading frame) with a function not yet certain. The CDR3 is 14 amino acids. V was trimmed by 3 bases and J by 6 bases, leaving 14 bases between them. CDR3: CASSHQKWAPEAFF. In nucleotides, the CDR3 is TGCGCCAGCAGTCATCAGAAGTGGGCGCCTGAAGCTTTCTTT.

This chain links TRBV6-2 or TRBV6-3 with TRBJ2-2; D is ambiguous. The CDR3 contains 15 residues. Germline V gene lookup returns CDR1 MNHEY and CDR2 SVGEGT. V was cut by 5 bases and J by 1 base, with 11 bases left in between. DNA of the CDR3: TGTGCCAGCAGTATTGATGGTCTGAACACCGGGGAGCTGTTTTTT. Translating it yields CASSIDGLNTGELFF.

The chain joins TRBV7-2 to TRBJ1-1; D call uncertain. Per germline, CDR1 SGHTA and CDR2 FQGNSA. The CDR3 covers 14 residues. Trimming left V 6 bases short and J 1 base short, with 12 bases between. As DNA, the CDR3 is TGTGCCAGCAGTTTTGGGCTCTCGAACACTGAAGCTTTCTTT. Protein: CASSFGLSNTEAFF.

J is TRBJ2-3 and V is TRBV7-2; D is unclear. The CDR3 is 14 amino acids. Germline-derived CDR1 and CDR2 are SGHTA and FQGNSA. V gave up 6 bases and J gave up 2 bases, with 12 bases separating them. Here the CDR3 DNA reads TGTGCCAGCAGACGTTCTCTCCCCACAGATACGCAGTATTTT. Its protein is CASRRSLPTDTQYF.

V usage is TRBV30 and J usage is TRBJ2-1; D not resolved. This CDR3 is 11 amino acids long. V lost 1 base, J lost 10 bases, and 8 bases lay in between. Germline V gives CDR1 GTSNPN, CDR2 SVGIG (reference sequence). The CDR3 DNA sequence: TGTGCCTGGAGTGCCCGTAGAGAGCAGTTCTTC. It translates to CAWSARREQFF.

The rearrangement joins TRBV5-1 to TRBJ1-6, with 7 positions matching TRBD1. CDR1 and CDR2 from the germline V gene are SGHRS and YFSETQ. The V segment lost 0 bases and the J segment 7 bases; nucleotides outside the gene matches: 4. CDR3 size: 15 residues. CDR3 nucleotides: TGCGCCAGCAGCTTGGAGCCGGACAGGAATTCACCCCTCCACTTT. Translating it yields CASSLEPDRNSPLHF. Drawing the rest from reference TRBV5-1 and TRBJ1-6, the complete variable domain is KAGVTQTPRYLIKTRGQQVTLSCSPISGHRSVSWYQQTPGQGLQFLFEYFSETQRNKGNFPGRFSGRQFSNSRSEMNVSTLELGDSALYLCASSLEPDRNSPLHFGNGTRLTVT.

The chain has TRBV5-1 and TRBJ1-2; TRBD1 is a possible D gene (5 bases). Trimming took off 0 bases at V and 7 bases at J, with 13 bases between the two ends. This CDR3 spans 14 amino acids. Germline assignment: CDR1 SGHRS and CDR2 YFSETQ. The CDR3 region is CASSLDGRDGGYTF. The CDR3 region has the DNA TGCGCCAGCAGCTTGGATGGCAGGGACGGTGGCTACACCTTC.

The chain has TRBV18 and TRBJ1-1, with 7 bases that match TRBD1. In germline, CDR1 is KGHSH, CDR2 LQKENI. CDR3 size: 16 residues. J lost 1 base, V lost 3 bases, and 8 bases had no gene match. The CDR3 region has the DNA TGTGCCAGCTCACCTTTTGACAGGGCGGAGAACACTGAAGCTTTCTTT. This translates into CASSPFDRAENTEAFF.

This clone was counted a single time. This chain connects TRBV5-1 to TRBJ1-3; D remains unclear. V shed 7 bases and J shed 0 bases, with 11 bases lying between them. Germline CDR1 is SGHRS and CDR2 is YFSETQ. This CDR3 is 14 amino acids long. The CDR3: CASAELSSGNTIYF. CDR3 DNA: TGCGCCAGCGCCGAACTGAGCTCTGGAAACACCATATATTTT.

The chain links TRBV2 to TRBJ2-5; D possibly corresponds to TRBD2 (5 bases). Germline V lookup: CDR1 SNHLY, CDR2 FYNNEI. The CDR3 has 15 residues. Deletions cut 8 bases from V and 1 base from J, with 17 bases between. The CDR3 nucleotides are TGTGCCAGCGCTTCCACTAGTTTAGCCCAAGAGACCCAGTACTTC. This codes for CASASTSLAQETQYF.

V and J are TRBV11-1 and TRBJ2-7, with D possibly TRBD2 on 5 matching bases. V shed 3 bases and J shed 2 bases, with 11 bases lying between them. CDR3 length: 14 amino acids. Germline CDR1 SGHAT, CDR2 FQDESV (reference sequence). The CDR3 region has the DNA TGTGCCAGCAGCTTTCTAGCACCCCCCTACGAGCAGTACTTC. As protein: CASSFLAPPYEQYF. Filled out from reference TRBV11-1 and TRBJ2-7, the complete variable domain reads EAEVAQSPRYKITEKSQAVAFWCDPISGHATLYWYRQILGQGPELLVQFQDESVVDDSQLPKDRFSAERLKGVDSTLKIQPAELGDSAMYLCASSFLAPPYEQYFGPGTRLTVT.

The chain joins TRBV30 to TRBJ1-2, with 9 bases aligning to TRBD1. This CDR3 has 14 residues. V dropped 1 base and J dropped 6; count of bases not matched to a gene: 6. Germline V lookup: CDR1 GTSNPN, CDR2 SVGIG (reference sequence). The CDR3 region has the DNA TGTGCCTGGAGTGGTGGGACAGGGTTCAATGGCTACACCTTC. Translated: CAWSGGTGFNGYTF.

This clone was seen a single time. The chain links TRBV7-2 to TRBJ1-5; tentative D call: TRBD1 (6 bases). This CDR3 has 19 amino acids. CDR1 SGHTA and CDR2 FQGNSA come from the germline V gene. V lost 0 bases and J 3 bases, leaving 21 bases between the germline ends. The CDR3 is CASSLAGGWSGQVNQPQHF. For the CDR3, the DNA is TGTGCCAGCAGCTTAGCCGGGGGGTGGTCGGGACAAGTCAATCAGCCCCAGCATTTT.

This chain links TRBV18 with TRBJ1-4; D gene uncertain. Per the germline V gene, CDR1 is KGHSH and CDR2 is LQKENI. Trimming pared 3 bases from V and 8 bases from J, leaving 10 bases between. The CDR3 consists of 13 residues. The CDR3 protein is CASSPPQEEKLFF. The CDR3 coding sequence is TGTGCCAGCTCACCGCCCCAGGAGGAAAAACTGTTTTTT.

CDR3 nucleotides: TGTGCCAGCAGCCCCGGGACAGGGTACACCGGGGAGCTGTTTTTT. Its translation is CASSPGTGYTGELFF. The chain uses TRBV7-2 and TRBJ2-2, with 9 bases matching TRBD1. V shed 5 bases and J 3 bases; nucleotides not matched to a gene: 4. This CDR3 contains 15 residues. Per the germline V gene, CDR1 is SGHTA and CDR2 is FQGNSA. Complete variable domain (other parts from reference TRBV7-2 and TRBJ2-2): GAGVSQSPSNKVTEKGKDVELRCDPISGHTALYWYRQSLGQGLEFLIYFQGNSAPDKSGLPSDRFSAERTGGSVSTLTIQRTQQEDSAVYLCASSPGTGYTGELFFGEGSRLTVL.

J is TRBJ1-2 and V is TRBV5-5; weak D call: TRBD1 (6 bases). V was clipped by 4 bases and J by 0 bases, with 16 bases between them. The germline V gene has CDR1 SGHKS and CDR2 YYEKEE (reference sequence). The CDR3 has 16 amino acids. CDR3: CASSRGDTRANYGYTF. CDR3 coding DNA: TGTGCCAGCAGCCGGGGGGACACGAGAGCTAACTATGGCTACACCTTC.

This clone has a single count. The genes are TRBV19 and TRBJ2-6; D might be TRBD1 (5 bases). Germline V CDR1 and CDR2: LNHDA, SQIVND (reference sequence). Trimming stripped 5 bases from V and 0 bases from J, with 11 bases between. The CDR3 length is 16 residues. The CDR3 protein is CASSEIDSSGANVLTF. In nucleotides, the CDR3 is TGTGCCAGTAGTGAGATCGACAGCTCTGGGGCCAACGTCCTGACTTTC.

This clone was observed once. The J gene is TRBJ1-2, the V gene TRBV3-1 (or the pseudogene TRBV3-2); TRBD1 might be the D (6 bases). Germline values: CDR1 LGHDT, CDR2 YNNKEL (reference sequence). This CDR3 comprises 12 residues. Trimming took off 3 bases at V and 6 bases at J, with 8 bases between the two ends. The CDR3 sequence: CASSHRTDGYTF. For the CDR3, the DNA is TGTGCCAGCAGCCACCGGACAGATGGCTACACCTTC.

J is TRBJ1-4 and V is TRBV6-2 or TRBV6-3; 8 bases agree with TRBD1. J gave up 5 bases and V 5 bases, and 4 bases lay outside the gene matches. This CDR3 is 14 amino acids long. Germline values: CDR1 MNHEY, CDR2 SVGEGT. The CDR3 DNA sequence: TGTGCCAGCAGTAGGACAGGGCGGAATGAAAAACTGTTTTTT. Translation: CASSRTGRNEKLFF.

With regard to this clone: The same CDR3 can be traced to other DNA sequences in this sample. V is TRBV11-2 and J is TRBJ1-6, with D unresolved. Between the trimmed V and J ends, which lost 5 bases and 5 bases, there was a span of 13 bases. This CDR3 comprises 15 residues. The germline V gene encodes CDR1 SGHAT and CDR2 FQNNGV. The DNA for the CDR3 is TGTGCCAGCAGCCCGTGGACGGGTAATAATTCACCCCTCCACTTT. Its protein product is CASSPWTGNNSPLHF.